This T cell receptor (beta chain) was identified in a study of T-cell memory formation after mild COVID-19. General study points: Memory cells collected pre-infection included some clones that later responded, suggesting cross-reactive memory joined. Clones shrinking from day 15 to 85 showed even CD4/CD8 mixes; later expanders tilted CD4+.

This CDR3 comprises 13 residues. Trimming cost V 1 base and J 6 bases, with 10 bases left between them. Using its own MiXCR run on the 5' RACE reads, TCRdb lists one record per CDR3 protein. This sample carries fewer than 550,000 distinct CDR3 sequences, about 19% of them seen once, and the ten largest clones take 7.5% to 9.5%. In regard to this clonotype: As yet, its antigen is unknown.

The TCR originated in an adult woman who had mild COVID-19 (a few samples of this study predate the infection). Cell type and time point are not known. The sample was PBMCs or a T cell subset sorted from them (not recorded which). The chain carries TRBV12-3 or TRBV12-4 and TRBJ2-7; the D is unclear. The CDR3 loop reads CASSLGRLREQYF. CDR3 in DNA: TGTGCCAGCAGTTTAGGTAGATTACGCGAGCAGTACTTC.